The 25 T cell receptor beta chains reported below all come from one sample, sequenced in a study of T cell changes during pregnancy in multiple sclerosis. Profiling relied on immunoSEQ multiplex PCR, and the TCRdb table lists in-frame clones only, not all of them. The sample carries around 12,000 clones, about 88% recorded once. Material: CD8+ T cells from peripheral blood mononuclear cells, obtained in the second trimester of pregnancy. The receptors were gathered from a female donor in good health, enrolled as a control in a pregnancy study.

A remark on this clone: Other DNA sequences from this sample encode an identical CDR3 as well. The chain recombines TRBV13 with TRBJ2-7, with 7 bases fitting TRBD2. Germline lookup yields CDR1 PRHDT and CDR2 FYEKMQ (reference sequence). Trimming cost V 5 bases and J 5 bases; bases outside gene matches: 3. The CDR3 has 12 residues. DNA for the CDR3: TGTGCCAGCAGCCCCGGGAGGAACGAGCAGTACTTC. Translated: CASSPGRNEQYF.

The rearrangement links TRBV23-1 to TRBJ2-2, with TRBD1 matching over 7 bases. TRBV23-1 has ORF status, its function being uncertain. This CDR3 region has 16 residues. Losses at the gene ends were 3 bases for V and 4 bases for J; bases not matched to a gene: 8. The CDR3 loop reads CASSHPQGVVTGELFF. CDR3 DNA: TGCGCCAGCAGTCACCCTCAGGGGGTGGTCACCGGGGAGCTGTTTTTT.

This rearrangement joins TRBV5-6 to TRBJ1-6; D ambiguous. The CDR3 totals 16 residues. Germline CDR1 SGHDT, CDR2 YYEEEE. V was pared by 0 bases and J by 10 bases, with 17 bases between. DNA for the CDR3: TGTGCCAGCAGCTTGGCCTTGGCAGGTGGTCTCTCACCCCTCCACTTT. Protein: CASSLALAGGLSPLHF.

The chain links TRBV19 to TRBJ1-1; TRBD1 agrees at 10 bases. V lost 8 bases, J lost 6 bases, and 9 bases stayed unmatched. CDR3 size: 14 residues. Germline assignment: CDR1 LNHDA and CDR2 SQIVND (reference sequence). The CDR3 DNA sequence: TGTGCCAGTCGACGCTTTGACAGGGGGCCTGAAGCTTTCTTT. Encoded protein: CASRRFDRGPEAFF. The full variable domain, with the rest looked up from reference TRBV19 and TRBJ1-1, is DGGITQSPKYLFRKEGQNVTLSCEQNLNHDAMYWYRQDPGQGLRLIYYSQIVNDFQKGDIAEGYSVSREKKESFPLTVTSAQKNPTAFYLCASRRFDRGPEAFFGQGTRLTVV.

This sequence joins TRBV5-1 and TRBJ2-5; 7 positions match TRBD2. The J call may be faulty, since TRBJ2-7 better matches the DNA end. Germline lookup yields CDR1 SGHRS and CDR2 YFSETQ. CDR3 length: 16 residues. DNA for the CDR3: TGCGCCAGCAGCCCGGAGGCTAGCGGAAGCTCCTACGAGCAGTACTTC. This encodes CASSPEASGSSYEQYF.

The chain has TRBV7-8 and TRBJ2-1; 10 bases are shared with TRBD2. This CDR3 is built from 13 residues. Germline V gene data show CDR1 as SGHVS and CDR2 as FQNEAQ. V shed 2 bases, J shed 8 bases, and the junction held 0 bases outside the gene matches. This chain's CDR3 is CASSLLAGDEQFF. The DNA for the CDR3 is TGTGCCAGCAGCTTACTAGCGGGAGATGAGCAGTTCTTC.

The V and J genes are TRBV5-6 and TRBJ1-3, with a possible D match to TRBD1 (5 bases). Trimming left V 3 bases short and J 4 bases short, with 14 bases between. The CDR3 spans 15 residues. CDR1 is SGHDT and CDR2 is YYEEEE in the germline V gene. The CDR3 sequence: CASSSGGGSGNTIYF. The DNA of the CDR3 is TGTGCCAGCAGCTCCGGCGGGGGGTCAGGAAACACCATATATTTT.

The chain is built from TRBV10-3 and TRBJ1-1, with D unclear. The CDR3 runs to 12 residues. V dropped 2 bases and J dropped 7 bases, with 8 bases sitting between them. Germline CDR1 reads ENHRY; CDR2 reads SYGVKD. The CDR3 sequence is CAISEAGHEAFF. CDR3 in DNA: TGTGCCATCAGTGAGGCGGGTCATGAAGCTTTCTTT.

The rearrangement links TRBV5-1 to TRBJ1-3; TRBD1 agrees at 8 bases. V lost 4 bases and J lost 4; bases outside the gene matches: 10. Germline V lookup: CDR1 SGHRS, CDR2 YFSETQ. The CDR3 runs to 16 residues. Written as DNA, the CDR3 is TGCGCCAGCAGCACGTCGTTGGGACAGGTCGGAAACACCATATATTTT. As protein: CASSTSLGQVGNTIYF.

The chain couples TRBV5-1 to TRBJ1-1, with D maybe TRBD1 (5 bases). Germline values: CDR1 SGHRS, CDR2 YFSETQ. Trimming stripped 0 bases from V and 4 bases from J, with 13 bases between. There are 15 residues in the CDR3. The CDR3 coding sequence is TGCGCCAGCAGCTTGGGGGCGGGCGGGGGCACTGAAGCTTTCTTT. Translated, it gives CASSLGAGGGTEAFF.

This clone was picked up a small number of times. The rearrangement uses TRBV6-1 and TRBJ2-7, with D tentatively TRBD1 (5 bases). Germline assignment: CDR1 MNHNS and CDR2 SASEGT. The CDR3 consists of 15 residues. Between the trimmed V and J ends, which lost 3 bases and 5 bases, there was a span of 17 bases. The CDR3 here is CASSDLAGPADEQYF. The CDR3 DNA is TGTGCCAGCAGTGACCTTGCAGGGCCCGCCGACGAGCAGTACTTC.

V usage is TRBV7-8 and J usage is TRBJ1-1, with no clear D. The ends were cut back, 2 bases at V and 4 bases at J, with 23 bases in the middle. Germline V lookup: CDR1 SGHVS, CDR2 FQNEAQ. There are 18 residues in the CDR3. CDR3 DNA: TGTGCCAGCAGCTTAATCAGGACTACTTCTGTCCCTGGCACTGAAGCTTTCTTT. This encodes CASSLIRTTSVPGTEAFF.

V is TRBV25-1 and J is TRBJ2-2; TRBD2 might be the D (6 bases). Trimming cost V 6 bases and J 3 bases, with 11 bases left between them. The length of the CDR3 is 14 residues. Per the germline V gene, CDR1 is MGHDK and CDR2 is SYGVNS. The CDR3 DNA follows: TGTGCCAGCAGGGAGGGGCAGGACACCGGGGAGCTGTTTTTT. It encodes CASREGQDTGELFF.

The chain is built from TRBV11-2 and TRBJ1-1; no clear D. This CDR3 is 14 amino acids long. Trimming shortened V by 0 bases and J by 0 bases, and 5 bases separated the two germline ends. CDR1 is SGHAT and CDR2 is FQNNGV in the germline V gene. The DNA of the CDR3 is TGTGCCAGCAGCTTAGAGTCCGTGAACACTGAAGCTTTCTTT. It translates to CASSLESVNTEAFF. The full variable domain, its missing parts supplied by reference TRBV11-2 and TRBJ1-1, is EAGVAQSPRYKIIEKRQSVAFWCNPISGHATLYWYQQILGQGPKLLIQFQNNGVVDDSQLPKDRFSAERLKGVDSTLKIQPAKLEDSAVYLCASSLESVNTEAFFGQGTRLTVV.

This sequence joins TRBV7-8 and TRBJ1-4; weak D call: TRBD1 (5 bases). This CDR3 has 14 residues. The germline gives CDR1 SGHVS, CDR2 FQNEAQ. V was cut by 7 bases and J by 7 bases, with 16 bases left in between. Here the CDR3 reads CASNMGPDREKLFF. Written as DNA, the CDR3 is TGTGCCAGCAACATGGGGCCAGATCGTGAAAAACTGTTTTTT.

The chain couples TRBV6-4 to TRBJ2-2; 13 bases map to TRBD2. CDR3 length equals 15 residues. Unmatched junction bases numbered 0, after V lost 4 bases and J lost 4 bases. The germline CDR1 and CDR2 sequences are MRHNA and SNTAGT. The CDR3 reads CASSGTSGSTGELFF. The CDR3 coding sequence is TGTGCCAGCAGTGGGACTAGCGGGAGCACCGGGGAGCTGTTTTTT.

The chain uses TRBV7-8 and TRBJ2-7; TRBD1 matches at 10 bases. Trimming removed 5 bases from V and 7 bases from J; junction bases left unmatched: 8. This CDR3 is 14 amino acids long. The germline gives CDR1 SGHVS, CDR2 FQNEAQ. CDR3 sequence reads: CASSLTGGAEEQYF. The CDR3, as DNA: TGTGCCAGCAGCCTGACAGGGGGCGCGGAGGAGCAGTACTTC.

The V gene is TRBV29-1, the J gene TRBJ2-3; possibly TRBD1 for D (6 bases). CDR1 and CDR2 (germline): SQVTM, ANQGSEA. Trimming removed 1 base at V and 2 bases at J, with 19 bases between. The CDR3 is 17 amino acids. DNA of the CDR3: TGCAGCGTTGAAGGGAGTGTTTCTCAGGGGCACACAGATACGCAGTATTTT. Its protein product is CSVEGSVSQGHTDTQYF.

This clone was counted once. This sequence joins TRBV4-1 and TRBJ1-3; perhaps TRBD1 as D (6 bases). Germline V gene sequence: CDR1 MGHRA, CDR2 YSYEKL. V was trimmed by 1 base and J by 1 base, leaving 8 bases between them. The CDR3 is 15 residues long. The CDR3 spells CASSQADSSGNTIYF. CDR3 bases: TGCGCCAGCAGCCAAGCGGACAGTTCTGGAAACACCATATATTTT.

V gene TRBV19 combines with J gene TRBJ2-5; 10 positions match TRBD2. The CDR3 loop spans 14 amino acids. Trimming took 8 bases from V and 5 from J; bases not matched to a gene: 8. Germline V gene sequence: CDR1 LNHDA, CDR2 SQIVND (reference sequence). The CDR3 bases are TGTGCCAGTCGAAGCCGTAGCGGGGGGGAGACCCAGTACTTC. As protein: CASRSRSGGETQYF.

This chain connects TRBV14 to TRBJ2-2, with 13 bases identical to TRBD2. The CDR3 length is 16 residues. Germline V gene lookup returns CDR1 SGHDN and CDR2 FVKESK. V dropped 5 bases and J dropped 6; count of bases not matched to a gene: 6. Written as DNA, the CDR3 is TGTGCCAGCAGCTACCGGACTAGCGGGGGAGCCGGGGAGCTGTTTTTT. This encodes CASSYRTSGGAGELFF.

The chain combines TRBV6-5 with TRBJ2-1; 8 bases map to TRBD1. The CDR3 is made up of 13 amino acids. The V gene's germline CDR1 is MNHEY and CDR2 SVGAGI. After removal of 7 bases from V and 4 bases from J, the junction contained 3 bases not matched to a gene. The CDR3 is CASTRQGYNEQFF. CDR3 in DNA: TGTGCCAGCACCAGACAGGGGTACAATGAGCAGTTCTTC.

V usage is TRBV25-1 and J usage is TRBJ1-2; D is undetermined. Germline-derived CDR1 and CDR2 are MGHDK and SYGVNS. The CDR3 has 14 amino acids. V lost 3 bases to trimming and J lost 1 base, with 9 bases between them. CDR3 region: CASSDPTVNYGYTF. As DNA, the CDR3 is TGTGCCAGCAGTGACCCCACAGTTAACTATGGCTACACCTTC.

The chain joins TRBV19 to TRBJ2-7; D possibly corresponds to TRBD2 (5 bases). CDR1 and CDR2 (germline): LNHDA, SQIVND (reference sequence). Trimming cost V 5 bases and J 4 bases, with 15 bases left between them. The CDR3 is 14 residues long. CDR3: CASSGVEGGYEQYF. The CDR3 DNA follows: TGTGCCAGTAGTGGCGTAGAGGGTGGGTACGAGCAGTACTTC.

The chain is built from TRBV7-9 and TRBJ2-7; TRBD1 might be the D (6 bases). This CDR3 is built from 12 residues. Trimming removed 6 bases at V and 7 bases at J, with 13 bases between. Germline V CDR1 and CDR2: SEHNR, FQNEAQ (reference sequence). The chain's CDR3 is CASSKQGGEQYF. CDR3 coding DNA: TGTGCCAGCAGTAAACAGGGTGGGGAGCAGTACTTC.